Below, 13 T cell receptor beta chains from the same sample are listed, as sequenced in a study of CD8+ T cells in alopecia areata. RNA extraction and reverse transcription yielded cDNA as sequencing template. This table comes from immunoSEQ multiplex PCR, and its TCRdb copy is limited to in-frame clones, with some not included. The sample lists 150,000 to 200,000 clones; 50% to 70% were seen once. The sample here was CD4+ T cells sorted from blood, taken at week 0. All receptors come from a human donor with alopecia areata.

The chain joins TRBV7-2 to TRBJ2-7; a weak D match, TRBD1 (6 bases). Between the trimmed V and J ends, which lost 3 bases and 3 bases, there was a span of 12 bases. This CDR3 is built from 14 residues. The germline gives CDR1 SGHTA, CDR2 FQGNSA. CDR3 amino acids: CASSLAGANYEQYF. CDR3 in DNA: TGTGCCAGCAGCTTGGCAGGGGCAAACTACGAGCAGTACTTC.

The rearrangement links TRBV6-5 to TRBJ2-7, with D possibly called TRBD1 or TRBD2 (5 bases each). Germline-derived CDR1 and CDR2 are MNHEY and SVGAGI. Trimming took off 0 bases at V and 3 bases at J, with 9 bases between the two ends. CDR3 size: 14 residues. The CDR3 bases are TGTGCCAGCAGTTACTCGAGGGGATTCTACGAGCAGTACTTC. It encodes CASSYSRGFYEQYF.

The chain combines TRBV5-1 with TRBJ2-2; D is perhaps TRBD2 (6 bases). The CDR3 is made up of 13 amino acids. CDR1 is SGHRS, CDR2 YFSETQ, per germline. Trimming removed 6 bases from V and 4 bases from J, with 10 bases in between. This CDR3 reads CASMEGSTGELFF. The CDR3 region has the DNA TGCGCCAGCATGGAGGGTTCCACCGGGGAGCTGTTTTTT.

This clone has just a few counts. The CDR3, as DNA: TGTGCCAGTTTTAAGCGCTTTGGAGAGACCCAGTACTTC. Its protein product is CASFKRFGETQYF. The V call is TRBV28, the J call TRBJ2-5; D call uncertain. The length of the CDR3 is 13 residues. The V and J ends lost 9 bases and 4 bases respectively, with 15 bases between them. Germline lookup yields CDR1 MDHEN and CDR2 SYDVKM.

The rearrangement uses TRBV29-1 and TRBJ2-7, with 7 bases aligning to TRBD1. CDR3 length equals 14 residues. CDR1 is SQVTM and CDR2 is ANQGSEA in the germline V gene. Germline trimming cut 7 bases from V and 7 bases from J; bases unmatched to any gene: 16. The CDR3 spells CSALRDSAFSEQYF. In DNA form, the CDR3 reads TGCAGCGCACTCCGGGACAGCGCCTTCTCGGAGCAGTACTTC.

This clone was observed a single time. The same CDR3 is also encoded by other DNA sequences in this sample. This sequence joins TRBV29-1 and TRBJ2-1; 7 positions agree with TRBD2. The germline CDR1 and CDR2 sequences are SQVTM and ANQGSEA. V was clipped by 6 bases and J by 4 bases; unmatched bases: 0. The CDR3 totals 11 residues. This chain's CDR3 is CSVGGYNEQFF. CDR3 DNA sequence: TGCAGCGTGGGGGGGTACAATGAGCAGTTCTTC.

As for this clone: Other DNA variants within this sample encode the same CDR3. CDR3 amino acids: CSVGPGLNTEAFF. The CDR3 DNA reads as TGCAGCGTTGGGCCGGGCCTCAACACTGAAGCTTTCTTT. The chain is built from TRBV29-1 and TRBJ1-1; D uncertain. Per germline, CDR1 SQVTM and CDR2 ANQGSEA. The V end was cut by 4 bases, the J end by 2 bases, with 11 bases between. There are 13 residues in the CDR3.

The rearrangement joins TRBV25-1 to TRBJ1-1; TRBD1 matches at 7 bases. The V gene's germline CDR1 is MGHDK and CDR2 SYGVNS. The length of the CDR3 is 17 residues. V shed 2 bases, J shed 6 bases, and the junction held 15 bases outside the gene matches. In DNA form, the CDR3 reads TGTGCCAGCAGTGAAAGTAGAGGGGGCAGGGGGGTCCCTGAAGCTTTCTTT. Protein: CASSESRGGRGVPEAFF.

This chain connects TRBV7-9 to TRBJ2-5; D is ambiguous. The germline V gene has CDR1 SEHNR and CDR2 FQNEAQ (reference sequence). Trimming stripped 1 base from V and 7 bases from J, with 10 bases between. The CDR3 spans 13 residues. Here the CDR3 DNA reads TGTGCCAGCAGCTTAGATCCCGACGGGACCCAGTACTTC. As protein: CASSLDPDGTQYF.

The chain couples TRBV9 to TRBJ1-5, with D possibly TRBD1 on 5 matching bases. V was cut by 4 bases and J by 4 bases, with 12 bases left in between. From germline, CDR1 is SGDLS and CDR2 YYNGEE. CDR3 length: 14 amino acids. CDR3 protein: CASSQTGYNQPQHF. CDR3 DNA sequence: TGTGCCAGCAGCCAAACAGGTTATAATCAGCCCCAGCATTTT.

The J gene is TRBJ2-3, the V gene TRBV18, with 11 bases matching TRBD1. V trimming: 1 base; J trimming: 7 bases; junction bases outside the gene matches: 4. In germline, CDR1 is KGHSH, CDR2 LQKENI. The CDR3 loop spans 15 amino acids. CDR3 in DNA: TGTGCCAGCTCACCACGGACAGGGGGCATAAATACGCAGTATTTT. Translating gives CASSPRTGGINTQYF.

This rearrangement joins TRBV5-1 to TRBJ2-7; 10 bases are shared with TRBD1. Germline CDR1 SGHRS, CDR2 YFSETQ. Trimming at V came to 4 bases and at J to 3 bases, leaving 4 bases not matched to a gene. The CDR3 has 14 residues. CDR3 amino acids: CASSRRDRGYEQYF. Written as DNA, the CDR3 is TGCGCCAGCAGCCGCCGGGACAGGGGCTACGAGCAGTACTTC.

The J gene is TRBJ2-4, the V gene TRBV7-9; perhaps TRBD2 as D (5 bases). V was shortened by 1 base and J by 5 bases, with 12 bases between the two germline ends. In germline, CDR1 is SEHNR, CDR2 FQNEAQ (reference sequence). The CDR3 consists of 15 residues. CDR3 sequence: CASSLGSGVENIQYF. For the CDR3, the DNA is TGTGCCAGCAGCTTAGGTTCCGGGGTTGAAAACATTCAGTACTTC. Supplemented by reference TRBV7-9 and TRBJ2-4, the full variable domain reads DTGVSQNPRHKITKRGQNVTFRCDPISEHNRLYWYRQTLGQGPEFLTYFQNEAQLEKSRLLSDRFSAERPKGSFSTLEIQRTEQGDSAMYLCASSLGSGVENIQYFGAGTRLSVL.